One and the same sample provided the 26 T cell receptor beta chains below, sequenced in a study of identical twins' blood T cells. TCRdb reprocessed the 5' RACE reads with MiXCR, giving one entry per CDR3 protein. The table lists 300,000 to 450,000 distinct CDR3 sequences, roughly 27% of them singletons. What was sequenced was PBMCs. Receptors were obtained from a woman aged 18 to 49 in good health.

This CDR3 reads CASALWGQLLRYGYTF. As DNA, the CDR3 is TGTGCCAGCGCTCTCTGGGGGCAGCTCCTTCGTTATGGCTACACCTTC. The chain uses TRBV3-1 and TRBJ1-2; maybe TRBD1 (6 bases). The V gene's germline CDR1 is LGHDT and CDR2 YNNKEL (reference sequence). The germline V and J ends were trimmed by 8 bases and 5 bases, with 24 bases remaining between them. The CDR3 contains 16 residues.

This clonotype occurred a few times. J is TRBJ1-1 and V is TRBV7-6, with D possibly TRBD1 on 5 matching bases. Germline CDR1 and CDR2: SGHVS and FNYEAQ. The CDR3 has 17 amino acids. Trimming shortened V by 2 bases and J by 1 base, and 17 bases separated the two germline ends. The CDR3 loop reads CASSLSPTVRSNTEAFF. CDR3 bases: TGTGCCAGCAGCTTAAGTCCGACAGTCCGTTCGAACACTGAAGCTTTCTTT.

This clonotype has only a few counts. The gene calls are TRBV7-9 and TRBJ1-1; D ambiguous. Germline loops: CDR1 SEHNR, CDR2 FQNEAQ (reference sequence). This CDR3 spans 16 amino acids. V was trimmed by 1 base and J by 5 bases, leaving 17 bases between them. CDR3 region: CASSLESEGIRTEAFF. In nucleotides, the CDR3 is TGTGCCAGCAGCTTAGAAAGTGAGGGTATCAGGACTGAAGCTTTCTTT.

There are a few counts of this clonotype. V and J are TRBV20-1 and TRBJ2-7, with 11 bases matching TRBD1. CDR1 is DFQATT and CDR2 is SNEGSKA in the germline V gene (reference sequence). This CDR3 contains 14 residues. V shed 0 bases, J shed 5 bases, and the junction held 3 bases outside the gene matches. DNA of the CDR3: TGCAGTGCTAGAGATGGACAGGGGGCAGACGAGCAGTACTTC. It is translated as CSARDGQGADEQYF.

The chain joins TRBV2 to TRBJ1-2, with no clear D. The CDR3 consists of 12 residues. V lost 6 bases, J lost 3 bases, and 8 bases lay in between. Germline loops: CDR1 SNHLY, CDR2 FYNNEI. The chain's CDR3 is CASRTDDYGYTF. In DNA, the CDR3 is TGTGCCAGCAGAACAGATGACTATGGCTACACCTTC.

The V gene is TRBV27, the J gene TRBJ2-3, with 7 bases aligning to TRBD1. The germline CDR1 and CDR2 sequences are MNHEY and SMNVEV (reference sequence). After removal of 4 bases from V and 0 bases from J, the junction contained 4 bases not matched to a gene. This CDR3 has 15 residues. CDR3 sequence reads: CASSSPTGSTDTQYF. In nucleotides, the CDR3 is TGTGCCAGCAGTTCCCCGACAGGGAGCACAGATACGCAGTATTTT.

The chain couples TRBV6-2 or TRBV6-3 to TRBJ1-1, with 8 bases lining up with TRBD1. This CDR3 contains 14 residues. Germline lookup yields CDR1 MNHEY and CDR2 SVGEGT. Unmatched junction bases numbered 6, after V lost 8 bases and J lost 1 base. CDR3 coding DNA: TGTGCCAGCGGGGGGGACAGGTGGAACACTGAAGCTTTCTTT. It is translated as CASGGDRWNTEAFF.

With regard to this clonotype: A much larger clone lies one base from this, so it may be a read error. The chain uses TRBV25-1 and TRBJ2-7; 9 bases are shared with TRBD1. Trimming cost V 1 base and J 2 bases; bases outside gene matches: 9. This CDR3 spans 17 amino acids. Germline CDR1 reads MGHDK; CDR2 reads SYGVNS. CDR3 sequence: CASSELGVGTGTYEQYF. CDR3 nucleotides: TGTGCCAGCAGTGAATTAGGGGTCGGGACAGGGACCTACGAGCAGTACTTC.

This chain links TRBV29-1 with TRBJ1-2; 7 nucleotides agree with TRBD1. The ends lost 6 bases at V and 0 bases at J; junction bases unmatched: 10. Germline values: CDR1 SQVTM, CDR2 ANQGSEA. This CDR3 has 15 residues. The CDR3 here is CSVAGQNSANYGYTF. The CDR3 DNA follows: TGCAGCGTAGCGGGACAGAACTCAGCTAACTATGGCTACACCTTC.

On this clonotype itself: No conserved phenylalanine or tryptophan is present at the end of the CDR3, so a read error is the likely explanation. The chain uses TRBV20-1 and TRBJ1-1, with unresolved D. CDR3 length: 13 amino acids. CDR1 is DFQATT and CDR2 is SNEGSKA in the germline V gene (reference sequence). V was shortened by 3 bases and J by 4 bases, with 12 bases between the two germline ends. In DNA, the CDR3 is TGCAGTGCTAGGCCCCCGAGAAGCACTGAAGCTTTCTCT. This codes for CSARPPRSTEAFS.

The table lists this clonotype with a few counts. The chain links TRBV20-1 to TRBJ1-1; 7 bases fit TRBD1. The CDR3 totals 14 residues. V lost 6 bases and J lost 6; bases outside the gene matches: 13. Germline V lookup: CDR1 DFQATT, CDR2 SNEGSKA (reference sequence). CDR3 in amino acids: CSAPALTGDPEAFF. The CDR3 nucleotides read TGCAGTGCGCCCGCTCTCACAGGGGACCCTGAAGCTTTCTTT.

This clonotype showed up just a few times. The chain couples TRBV12-5 to TRBJ1-1; TRBD1 aligns across 10 bases. V gave up 3 bases and J gave up 0 bases; unmatched junction bases: 7. Germline CDR1 LGHNT, CDR2 FRNRAP. There are 17 residues in the CDR3. CDR3 DNA: TGTGCTAGTGGTTTTGGGACAGGGGTTCTCATGAACACTGAAGCTTTCTTT. Translated: CASGFGTGVLMNTEAFF.

This clonotype was detected ten times or more. The chain's CDR3 is CSVEEGGNQPQHF. The DNA of the CDR3 is TGCAGCGTTGAAGAGGGGGGCAATCAGCCCCAGCATTTT. The J gene is TRBJ1-5, the V gene TRBV29-1; a weak D match, TRBD1 (5 bases). Germline lookup yields CDR1 SQVTM and CDR2 ANQGSEA. V lost 0 bases to trimming and J lost 2 bases, with 5 bases between them. The CDR3 is made up of 13 amino acids.

V and J are TRBV29-1 and TRBJ1-4; D remains unclear. The germline V and J ends were trimmed by 7 bases and 6 bases, with 9 bases remaining between them. This CDR3 has 11 residues. Germline V CDR1 and CDR2: SQVTM, ANQGSEA. Here the CDR3 reads CSGRLDEKLFF. In nucleotides, the CDR3 is TGCAGCGGACGTCTGGATGAAAAACTGTTTTTT.

This clonotype appeared a few times. This sequence joins TRBV5-1 and TRBJ1-1; the match to TRBD1 covers 9 bases. The CDR3 runs 16 residues. Germline lookup yields CDR1 SGHRS and CDR2 YFSETQ. Unmatched junction bases numbered 13, after V lost 4 bases and J lost 6 bases. The CDR3 bases are TGCGCCAGCAGCCCGGGACAGGGTGGGAGGTTGGCTGAAGCTTTCTTT. Encoded protein: CASSPGQGGRLAEAFF.

This clonotype was counted many times. This chain uses TRBV5-6 with TRBJ2-1; no clear D. The CDR3 spans 11 residues. V lost 1 base and J lost 7, with 3 bases in between. Per the germline V gene, CDR1 is SGHDT and CDR2 is YYEEEE. The CDR3 reads CASSLFNEQFF. Here the CDR3 DNA reads TGTGCCAGCAGCTTGTTTAATGAGCAGTTCTTC.

Written as DNA, the CDR3 is TGTGCCAGTAGCCAGGGTCGGGGTCAGCCCCAGCATTTT. Amino acids: CASSQGRGQPQHF. The chain carries TRBV19 and TRBJ1-5, with D maybe TRBD1 (5 bases). Trimming cost V 6 bases and J 6 bases, with 12 bases left between them. CDR3 length: 13 residues. From germline, CDR1 is LNHDA and CDR2 SQIVND (reference sequence).

V and J are TRBV5-6 and TRBJ1-5; D gene ambiguous. Trimming left V 0 bases short and J 3 bases short, with 10 bases between. The CDR3 has 15 residues. Germline V gives CDR1 SGHDT, CDR2 YYEEEE. Here the CDR3 reads CASSLAGLNNQPQHF. The CDR3 DNA sequence: TGTGCCAGCAGCTTGGCCGGTCTAAACAATCAGCCCCAGCATTTT.

This clonotype was counted a few times. The J gene is TRBJ1-5, the V gene TRBV2; perhaps TRBD1 as D (6 bases). CDR1 and CDR2 (germline): SNHLY, FYNNEI. The CDR3 sequence is 15 residues long. Trimming shortened V by 5 bases and J by 5 bases, and 16 bases separated the two germline ends. The DNA of the CDR3 is TGTGCCAGCAGTACGAGTGGACAGTGGGATCAGCCCCAGCATTTT. Its translation: CASSTSGQWDQPQHF.

This clonotype has only a few counts. The chain employs TRBV29-1 and TRBJ2-1; 9 bases line up with TRBD1. Losses at the gene ends were 5 bases for V and 8 bases for J; bases not matched to a gene: 7. Germline CDR1 reads SQVTM; CDR2 reads ANQGSEA. The CDR3 runs to 13 residues. The CDR3 reads CSVSGTGLDEQFF. DNA for the CDR3: TGCAGCGTTTCCGGGACAGGGTTGGATGAGCAGTTCTTC.

This clonotype has a count of ten or more. The gene calls are TRBV29-1 and TRBJ1-1, with D perhaps matching TRBD1 (5 bases). The germline CDR1 and CDR2 sequences are SQVTM and ANQGSEA. Trimming cost V 4 bases and J 0 bases, with 15 bases left between them. This CDR3 is 15 amino acids long. The CDR3 region has the DNA TGCAGCGTTGCCGGGGGGAATACCTTGAACACTGAAGCTTTCTTT. Its translation is CSVAGGNTLNTEAFF.

This rearrangement joins TRBV7-9 to TRBJ2-2, with 7 positions matching TRBD1. CDR1 and CDR2 (germline): SEHNR, FQNEAQ (reference sequence). The CDR3 is 18 amino acids. Trimming cost V 4 bases and J 3 bases; bases outside gene matches: 14. CDR3 bases: TGTGCCAGCAGCTCAACCCTCGCAGGGGGATTTGACACCGGGGAGCTGTTTTTT. Residues: CASSSTLAGGFDTGELFF. The full variable domain, with the rest looked up from reference TRBV7-9 and TRBJ2-2, is DTGVSQNPRHKITKRGQNVTFRCDPISEHNRLYWYRQTLGQGPEFLTYFQNEAQLEKSRLLSDRFSAERPKGSFSTLEIQRTEQGDSAMYLCASSSTLAGGFDTGELFFGEGSRLTVL.

The rearrangement links TRBV9 to TRBJ1-5, with D perhaps matching TRBD1 (6 bases). Germline CDR1 and CDR2: SGDLS and YYNGEE. This CDR3 has 18 residues. The V and J ends lost 2 bases and 0 bases respectively, with 18 bases between them. CDR3 DNA sequence: TGTGCCAGCAGCGTCAATAAGGACAGATCTTATAGCAATCAGCCCCAGCATTTT. Its translation is CASSVNKDRSYSNQPQHF.

About this clonotype itself: A much larger clone differs by one base, so this may be a read error. This likely comes from a read error, as the CDR3 has no conserved phenylalanine or tryptophan at its end. The chain is built from TRBV7-2 and TRBJ1-5, with D hard to call. The germline V gene encodes CDR1 SGHTA and CDR2 FQGNSA. Deletions cut 5 bases from V and 3 bases from J, with 5 bases between. The CDR3 is made up of 12 amino acids. The CDR3 sequence: CASSKNNQPQHS. The CDR3 nucleotides read TGTGCCAGCAGCAAGAACAATCAGCCCCAGCATTCT.

This clonotype was counted ten times or more. V is TRBV5-1 and J is TRBJ2-1; D remains unclear. The CDR3 spans 13 residues. V gave up 2 bases and J gave up 4 bases, with 7 bases separating them. Germline CDR1 reads SGHRS; CDR2 reads YFSETQ. CDR3 sequence reads: CASSFLEYNEQFF. The CDR3 DNA sequence: TGCGCCAGCAGCTTCTTAGAATACAATGAGCAGTTCTTC.

There are a few counts of this clonotype. This CDR3 is CAWRREPVFGTEAFF. In DNA, the CDR3 is TGCGCCTGGAGGAGAGAGCCGGTCTTTGGCACTGAAGCTTTCTTT. The chain recombines TRBV5-1 with TRBJ1-1; D is unresolved. This CDR3 comprises 15 residues. Trimming took 10 bases from V and 4 from J, leaving 23 bases between them. The germline CDR1 and CDR2 sequences are SGHRS and YFSETQ. Full variable domain (remainder filled in from reference TRBV5-1 and TRBJ1-1): KAGVTQTPRYLIKTRGQQVTLSCSPISGHRSVSWYQQTPGQGLQFLFEYFSETQRNKGNFPGRFSGRQFSNSRSEMNVSTLELGDSALYLCAWRREPVFGTEAFFGQGTRLTVV.